The clone carrying this T cell receptor delta chain has more than one count but fewer than ten. Its matching antigen is unknown. TCRdb has a much larger clone's protein, which differs at residue 16 from the translation of this DNA, likely because of a read error; what is shown is the protein translated from the DNA. These data come from a study of γδ T cells in repeated Plasmodium falciparum infection. Turning to the study itself: Age- and gender-matched Australian children served as comparison for malaria-exposed Malian children. Samples were taken at baseline, before some infections, and 21 days after each. Study-level findings and limits: Compared with Australian children, Malian Vdelta2-negative repertoires seemed more clonal, less diverse, less shared. Waves of new clonotype selection appeared after repeated controlled infections in Vdelta2-negative, largely Vdelta1+, gammadelta T cells.

TCRdb ran CATT on the multiplex PCR reads. Counted here are 90,000 or so delta-chain clones, roughly 0.9% occurring once; the ten biggest clones make up 9.6%. Bulk repertoires came from Vgamma9/Vdelta2+ or Vdelta2-negative gammadelta T cells flow-sorted from PBMC. The germline V gene encodes CDR1 TSWWSYY and CDR2 QGS. The CDR3 runs 19 residues. This receptor was taken from a pool of human donors (malaria-infected and uninfected, not separated). The chain couples TRDV1 to TRDJ1; 8 positions match TRDD3. The J gene, left out of TCRdb, was set here by checking the DNA against germline. Sequencing was done on a sample of gamma-delta T cells from blood. The CDR3 nucleotides are TGTGCTCTTGGGGAATGGCCCCACGGAAGCGGGATACGCTGGGATAGACTCATCTTT. As protein: CALGEWPHGSGIRWDRLIF.